This is a list of T cell receptor beta chains from one sample in a study of blood T cell dynamics during melanoma immunotherapy. Only in-frame clones appear in the TCRdb table, and some are missing; sequencing was by immunoSEQ multiplex PCR. The data show roughly 5,900 clones, with roughly 84% seen just once and about a tenth held by the top ten. Material: blood, obtained from a patient treated with checkpoint blockade. These receptors were taken from a human donor with melanoma. Each CDR3 is given with its conserved first and last residue. A D gene is named only where the DNA matches it firmly. Some rows mark clone size as missing; the rest say once, few, many or name a class of expanded clone.

TRBJ2-7	TRBV4-2	.	TRBD2	TGTGCCAGCAGCCAAGTTCGGACTAGCGGGGATGAGCAGTACTTC	CASSQVRTSGDEQYF
TRBJ1-2	TRBV7-2	.	TRBD1	TGTGCCAGCAGCCCAGGACAGGGGGAGAACTATGGCTACACCTTC	CASSPGQGENYGYTF
TRBJ2-7	TRBV6-6	.	.	TGTGCCAGCAGTTACTCGGACGGATCCTACGAGCAGTACTTC	CASSYSDGSYEQYF
TRBJ2-7	TRBV4-3	.	.	TGCGCCAGCAGCCAAGATCCCACCTACGAGCAGTACTTC	CASSQDPTYEQYF
TRBJ1-1	TRBV10-1	.	TRBD1	TGCGCCAGAGGGGAGGCAGGGGGCGTTTGTCTTACTGAAGCTTTCTTT	CARGEAGGVCLTEAFF
TRBJ1-5	TRBV27	.	.	TGTGCCAGCAGCCCCTCGTGGAGGGACGGTCAGCCCCAGCATTTT	CASSPSWRDGQPQHF
TRBJ1-6	TRBV7-9	.	.	TGTGCCAGCAGCCCCGGGGGGGGCAGGGATTCTTCACCCCTCCACTTT	CASSPGGGRDSSPLHF
TRBJ1-6	TRBV5-1	.	TRBD1	TGCGCCAGCAGCTTGGGTCTGGGACAGGGAAATTCACCCCTCCACTTT	CASSLGLGQGNSPLHF
TRBJ1-1	TRBV19	.	.	TGTGCCAGTAGTATAGGTCCCCACGGCACTGAAGCTTTCTTT	CASSIGPHGTEAFF
TRBJ2-7	TRBV21-1	.	.	TGTGCCAGCAGCAAACGACAGGTTCTCTACGAGCAGTACTTC	CASSKRQVLYEQYF
TRBJ1-1	TRBV2	.	.	TGTGCCAGCAGTGAAGTAGCGGTATCGGGTGAAGCTTTCTTT	CASSEVAVSGEAFF
TRBJ1-5	TRBV28	.	TRBD1	TGTGCCAGCAGGCCCACAGGGGGCAATCAGCCCCAGCATTTT	CASRPTGGNQPQHF
TRBJ1-2	TRBV27	.	TRBD1	TGTGCCAGCAGTCCCCGGACAGGCAGTCTTTCTCAGGGTGACTACACCTTC	CASSPRTGSLSQGDYTF
TRBJ1-5	TRBV28	once	.	TGTGCCAGCAGTCCTACCCCGATTCGGAGAAGCAATCAGCCCCAGCATTTT	CASSPTPIRRSNQPQHF
TRBJ1-3	TRBV6-6	few	.	TGTGCCAGCAGCAACCCGGGGGGCTCTGGAAACACCATATATTTT	CASSNPGGSGNTIYF
TRBJ1-5	TRBV28	.	TRBD1	TGTGCCAGCAGGGGGGACAGGACGCCAAATCAGCCCCAGCATTTT	CASRGDRTPNQPQHF
TRBJ1-4	TRBV29-1	.	TRBD1	TGCAGCGTCGGACAGGGTGCTTATGAAAAACTGTTTTTT	CSVGQGAYEKLFF
TRBJ2-7	TRBV18	.	.	TGTGCCAGCTCACCACCGTTGACGTCGGAACGGGCCTACGAGCAGTACTTC	CASSPPLTSERAYEQYF
TRBJ2-1	TRBV5-1	few	.	TGCGCCAGCAGCTTAACCCTATCCTCCTACAATGAGCAGTTCTTC	CASSLTLSSYNEQFF
TRBJ1-2	TRBV6-5	.	.	TGTGCCAGCAGTTACTCCGGGGACAACTATGGCTACACCTTC	CASSYSGDNYGYTF
TRBJ1-1	TRBV7-6	.	.	TGTGCCAGCAGCTTGGGGGAGGGCACTGAAGCTTTCTTT	CASSLGEGTEAFF
TRBJ1-1	TRBV27	.	.	TGTGCCAGCAGGGGTACGAGACAGTACACTGAAGCTTTCTTT	CASRGTRQYTEAFF
TRBJ1-1	TRBV5-1	.	TRBD1	TGCGCCAGCAGCAGTAGACAGGGGGCGAACACTGAAGCTTTCTTT	CASSSRQGANTEAFF